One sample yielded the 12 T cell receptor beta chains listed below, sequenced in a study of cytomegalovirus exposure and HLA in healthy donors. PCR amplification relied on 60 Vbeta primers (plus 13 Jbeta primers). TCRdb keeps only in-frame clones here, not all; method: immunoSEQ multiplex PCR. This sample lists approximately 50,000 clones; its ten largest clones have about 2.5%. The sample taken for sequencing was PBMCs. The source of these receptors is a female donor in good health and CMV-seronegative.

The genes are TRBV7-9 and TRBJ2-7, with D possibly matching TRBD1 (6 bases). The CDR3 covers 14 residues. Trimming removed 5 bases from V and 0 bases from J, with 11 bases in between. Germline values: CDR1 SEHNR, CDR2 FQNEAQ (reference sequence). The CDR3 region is CASSRGGGSYEQYF. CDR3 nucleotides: TGTGCCAGCAGCCGTGGGGGCGGCTCCTACGAGCAGTACTTC.

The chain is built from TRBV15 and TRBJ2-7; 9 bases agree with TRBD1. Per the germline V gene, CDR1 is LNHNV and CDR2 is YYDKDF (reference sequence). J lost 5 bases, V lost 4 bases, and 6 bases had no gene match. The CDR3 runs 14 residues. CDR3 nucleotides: TGTGCCACCAGCACCCGAAGGACAGGGGACGAGCAGTACTTC. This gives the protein CATSTRRTGDEQYF.

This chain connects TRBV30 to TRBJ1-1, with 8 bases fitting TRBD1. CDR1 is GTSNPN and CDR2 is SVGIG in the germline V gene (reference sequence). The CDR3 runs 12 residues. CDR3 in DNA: TGTGGCATGGACAGGGCGAACACTGAAGCTTTCTTT. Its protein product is CGMDRANTEAFF.

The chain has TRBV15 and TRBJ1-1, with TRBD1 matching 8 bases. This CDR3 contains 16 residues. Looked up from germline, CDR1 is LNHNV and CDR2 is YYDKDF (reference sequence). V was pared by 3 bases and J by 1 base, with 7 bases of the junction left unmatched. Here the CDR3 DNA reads TGTGCCACCAGCAGCTCAGGGGGCTGGGGGAACACTGAAGCTTTCTTT. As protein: CATSSSGGWGNTEAFF.

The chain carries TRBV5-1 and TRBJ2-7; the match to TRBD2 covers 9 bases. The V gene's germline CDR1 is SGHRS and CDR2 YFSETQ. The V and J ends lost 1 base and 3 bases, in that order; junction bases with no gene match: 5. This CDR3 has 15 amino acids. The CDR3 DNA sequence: TGCGCCAGCAGCTTGAATAGCGGGGGAGACTACGAGCAGTACTTC. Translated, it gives CASSLNSGGDYEQYF.

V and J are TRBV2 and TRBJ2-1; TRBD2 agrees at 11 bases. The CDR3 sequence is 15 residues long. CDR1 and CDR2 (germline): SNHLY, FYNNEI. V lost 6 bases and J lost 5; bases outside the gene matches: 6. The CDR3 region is CASRPTSGGDNEQFF. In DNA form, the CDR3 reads TGTGCCAGCAGGCCTACTAGCGGGGGAGACAATGAGCAGTTCTTC.

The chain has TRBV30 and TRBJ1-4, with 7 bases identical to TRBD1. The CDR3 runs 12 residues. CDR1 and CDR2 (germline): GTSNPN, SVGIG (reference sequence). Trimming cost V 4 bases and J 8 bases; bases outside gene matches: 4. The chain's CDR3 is CAWNRGSEKLFF. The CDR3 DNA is TGTGCCTGGAACAGGGGAAGCGAAAAACTGTTTTTT.

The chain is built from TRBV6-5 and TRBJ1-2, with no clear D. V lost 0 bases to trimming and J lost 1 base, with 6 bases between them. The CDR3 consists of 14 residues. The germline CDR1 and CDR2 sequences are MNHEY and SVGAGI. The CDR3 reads CASSYSRDNYGYTF. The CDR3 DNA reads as TGTGCCAGCAGTTACTCGAGGGATAACTATGGCTACACCTTC.

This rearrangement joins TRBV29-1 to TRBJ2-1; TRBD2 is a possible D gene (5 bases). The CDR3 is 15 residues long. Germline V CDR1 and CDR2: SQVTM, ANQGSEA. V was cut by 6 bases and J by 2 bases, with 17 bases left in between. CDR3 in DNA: TGCAGCGTCTACTGGCTTAGCGACACCTACAATGAGCAGTTCTTC. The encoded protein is CSVYWLSDTYNEQFF.

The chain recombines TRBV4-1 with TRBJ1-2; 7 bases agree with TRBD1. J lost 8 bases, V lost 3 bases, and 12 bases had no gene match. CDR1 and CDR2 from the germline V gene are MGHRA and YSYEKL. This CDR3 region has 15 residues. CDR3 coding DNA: TGCGCCAGCAGCCATGCCACAGGGGTCGGGTCGGGCTACACCTTC. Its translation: CASSHATGVGSGYTF.

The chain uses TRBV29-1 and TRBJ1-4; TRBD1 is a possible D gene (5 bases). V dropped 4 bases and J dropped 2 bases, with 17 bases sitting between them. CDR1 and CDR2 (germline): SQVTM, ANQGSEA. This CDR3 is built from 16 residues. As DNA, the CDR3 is TGCAGCGTTGGCGTAGGGGTGAATCCGACTAATGAAAAACTGTTTTTT. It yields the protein CSVGVGVNPTNEKLFF.

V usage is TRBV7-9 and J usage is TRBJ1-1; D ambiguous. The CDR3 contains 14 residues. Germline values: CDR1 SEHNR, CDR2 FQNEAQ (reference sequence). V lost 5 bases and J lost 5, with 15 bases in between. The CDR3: CASSRPIEQTEAFF. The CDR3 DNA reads TGTGCCAGCAGCCGACCCATTGAACAGACTGAAGCTTTCTTT.